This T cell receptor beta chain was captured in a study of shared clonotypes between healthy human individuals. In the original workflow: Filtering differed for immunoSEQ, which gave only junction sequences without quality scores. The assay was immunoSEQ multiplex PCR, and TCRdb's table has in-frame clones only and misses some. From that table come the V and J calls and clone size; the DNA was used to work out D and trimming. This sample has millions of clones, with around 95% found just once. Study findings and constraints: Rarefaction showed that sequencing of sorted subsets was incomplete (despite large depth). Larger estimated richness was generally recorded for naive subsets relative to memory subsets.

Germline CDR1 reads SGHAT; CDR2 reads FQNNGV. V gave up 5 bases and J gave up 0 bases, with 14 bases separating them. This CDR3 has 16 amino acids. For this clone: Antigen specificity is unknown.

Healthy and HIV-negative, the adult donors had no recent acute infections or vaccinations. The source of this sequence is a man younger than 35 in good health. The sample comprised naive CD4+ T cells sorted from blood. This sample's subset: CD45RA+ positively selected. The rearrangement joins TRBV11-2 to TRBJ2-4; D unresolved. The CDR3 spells CASSQPEVLAKNIQYF. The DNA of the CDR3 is TGTGCCAGCAGCCAGCCCGAAGTGCTAGCCAAAAACATTCAGTACTTC.